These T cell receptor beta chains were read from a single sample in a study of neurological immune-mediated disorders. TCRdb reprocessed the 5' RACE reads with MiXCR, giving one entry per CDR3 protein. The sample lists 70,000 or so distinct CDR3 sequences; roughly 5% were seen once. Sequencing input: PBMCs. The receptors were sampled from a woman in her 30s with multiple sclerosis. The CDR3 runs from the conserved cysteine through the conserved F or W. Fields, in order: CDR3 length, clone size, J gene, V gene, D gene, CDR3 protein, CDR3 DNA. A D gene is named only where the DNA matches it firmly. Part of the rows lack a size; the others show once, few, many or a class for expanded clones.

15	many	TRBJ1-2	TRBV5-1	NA	CASLPGGRTNYGYTF	TGCGCCAGCCTCCCGGGAGGACGGACGAACTATGGCTACACCTTC
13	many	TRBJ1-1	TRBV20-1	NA	CSATSPVGTEAFF	TGCAGTGCTACATCCCCAGTAGGCACTGAAGCTTTCTTT
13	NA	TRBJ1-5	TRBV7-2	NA	CASSGKGGQPQHF	TGTGCCAGCAGTGGAAAGGGGGGGCAGCCCCAGCATTTT
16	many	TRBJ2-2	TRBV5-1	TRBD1	CASSLRGTVDTGELFF	TGCGCCAGCAGCTTGAGGGGGACAGTCGACACCGGGGAGCTGTTTTTT
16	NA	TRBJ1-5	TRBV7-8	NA	CASSLSRALGNQPQNF	TGTGCCAGCAGCTTGTCACGGGCGCTTGGCAATCAGCCCCAGAATTTT
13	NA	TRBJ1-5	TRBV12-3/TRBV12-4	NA	CASSLDRDQPQNF	TGTGCCAGCAGTTTAGACCGAGATCAGCCCCAGAATTTT
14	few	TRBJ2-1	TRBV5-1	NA	CASSAMGVDNEQFF	TGCGCCAGCAGCGCCATGGGGGTCGACAATGAGCAGTTCTTC
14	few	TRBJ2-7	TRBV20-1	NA	CSARVGGPTYEQYF	TGCAGTGCTAGGGTGGGGGGTCCGACCTACGAGCAGTACTTC
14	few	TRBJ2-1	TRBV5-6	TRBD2	CASSIETSGNEQFF	TGTGCCAGCAGCATCGAGACTAGCGGCAATGAGCAGTTCTTC
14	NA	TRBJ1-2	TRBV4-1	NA	CASSQAFPVYGYTF	TGCGCCAGCAGCCAAGCTTTCCCGGTTTATGGCTACACCTTC
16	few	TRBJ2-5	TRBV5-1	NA	CASSFAPMGELETQYF	TGCGCCAGCAGCTTCGCCCCGATGGGTGAACTAGAGACCCAGTACTTC
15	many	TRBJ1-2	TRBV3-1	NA	CASSQDLDLPYGYTF	TGTGCCAGCAGCCAAGATCTGGACCTTCCCTATGGCTACACCTTC